The rows below give T cell receptor beta chains drawn from one sample of a study of T-cell memory formation after mild COVID-19. TCRdb recomputed calls from the 5' RACE reads with MiXCR, one row per CDR3 protein. The table includes around 90,000 distinct CDR3 sequences, about 15% detected once. Sample: PBMCs or a T cell subset sorted from them (not recorded which). The receptors stem from a young man who had mild COVID-19 (a few samples of this study predate the infection). Cell type and time point are not known. Both conserved end residues are part of each CDR3. Fields, in order: CDR3 length, V gene, J gene, D gene, clone size, CDR3 protein, CDR3 DNA. D genes are given only for firm matches. A clone size is listed for some rows: how often the clone was seen (once, few, many), or a class if it is expanded.

15	TRBV7-9	TRBJ2-5	-	-	CASSPTLLGKETQYF	TGTGCCAGCAGCCCCACCCTACTAGGGAAGGAGACCCAGTACTTC
16	TRBV7-6	TRBJ2-3	-	-	CASSLEARILTDTQYF	TGTGCCAGCAGCTTAGAGGCACGTATACTCACAGATACGCAGTATTTT
16	TRBV4-1	TRBJ2-4	-	many	CASSQVNDLAKNIQYF	TGCGCCAGCAGCCAAGTGAATGACCTAGCCAAAAACATTCAGTACTTC
15	TRBV7-9	TRBJ2-6	-	-	CASSLGRAGANVLTF	TGTGCCAGCAGCTTAGGCAGGGCTGGGGCCAACGTCCTGACTTTC
14	TRBV20-1	TRBJ2-7	-	many	CSARADSLSSGQYF	TGCAGTGCTAGAGCCGACAGCCTCTCCAGCGGGCAGTACTTC
15	TRBV28	TRBJ1-2	TRBD1	few	CASSWTGVEDYGYTF	TGTGCCAGCAGTTGGACAGGGGTAGAGGACTATGGCTACACCTTC
15	TRBV12-3/TRBV12-4	TRBJ1-1	TRBD1	few	CASRVTGGTNTEAFF	TGTGCCAGCAGAGTTACAGGGGGGACGAACACTGAAGCTTTCTTT
15	TRBV6-6	TRBJ1-5	-	few	CASSYYENGYQPQHF	TGTGCCAGCAGTTACTACGAGAACGGGTATCAGCCCCAGCATTTT
16	TRBV6-6	TRBJ2-5	TRBD1	few	CASSASGTGNRETQYF	TGTGCCAGCAGTGCCTCCGGGACAGGGAATCGGGAGACCCAGTACTTC
15	TRBV11-2	TRBJ2-5	-	few	CASSSESGFMETQYF	TGTGCCAGCAGCTCTGAAAGTGGGTTTATGGAGACCCAGTACTTC
13	TRBV19	TRBJ1-5	-	-	CASSEQRSQPQHF	TGTGCCAGTAGTGAACAGCGGTCCCAGCCCCAGCATTTT
17	TRBV6-5	TRBJ2-2	-	-	CASSYDRLQGTGGELFF	TGTGCCAGCAGTTACGACCGCCTCCAGGGTACGGGCGGGGAGCTGTTTTTT
16	TRBV3-1	TRBJ2-1	-	-	CASSLRDSSSYNEQFF	TGTGCCAGCAGCCTCCGGGACTCCAGCTCCTACAATGAGCAGTTCTTC
16	TRBV6-2/TRBV6-3	TRBJ2-2	TRBD1	few	CASSSGTGGPAGELFF	TGTGCCAGCAGTTCCGGGACAGGGGGCCCTGCCGGGGAGCTGTTTTTT
14	TRBV28	TRBJ1-2	TRBD1	few	CASRRTGDRYGYTF	TGTGCCAGCAGAAGGACAGGGGATCGCTATGGCTACACCTTC
15	TRBV27	TRBJ2-7	-	few	CASSLLGGVPYEQYF	TGTGCCAGCTCCCTCCTGGGGGGCGTCCCCTACGAGCAGTACTTC
16	TRBV7-9	TRBJ2-3	-	many	CASSLPHFPPGDTQYF	TGTGCCAGCAGCTTACCCCACTTCCCCCCGGGGGATACGCAGTATTTT
16	TRBV6-5	TRBJ1-1	-	-	CASSYPDAGGNTEAFF	TGTGCCAGCAGTTACCCCGACGCCGGGGGGAACACTGAAGCTTTCTTT
13	TRBV29-1	TRBJ2-7	-	few	CSVGAGDSYEQYF	TGCAGCGTTGGGGCAGGGGATTCCTACGAGCAGTACTTC
15	TRBV9	TRBJ2-1	TRBD2	-	CASKGEGQNYNEQFF	TGTGCCAGCAAAGGGGAGGGGCAGAATTACAATGAGCAGTTCTTC
16	TRBV7-2	TRBJ2-5	-	medium-sized	CASSLWDTGPLETQYF	TGTGCCAGCAGCTTATGGGATACTGGCCCCCTAGAGACCCAGTACTTC
14	TRBV4-1	TRBJ1-5	TRBD1	many	CASSPGTDYQPQHF	TGCGCCAGCAGCCCCGGGACAGACTATCAGCCCCAGCATTTT
14	TRBV6-5	TRBJ2-5	TRBD2	few	CASSYWEGQETQYF	TGTGCCAGCAGTTACTGGGAGGGGCAAGAGACCCAGTACTTC
13	TRBV9	TRBJ2-5	-	few	CASSPGTQETQYF	TGTGCCAGCTCTCCCGGGACCCAAGAGACCCAGTACTTC
15	TRBV7-9	TRBJ2-5	-	many	CASSLVLGVQETQYF	TGTGCCAGCAGCCTCGTGCTTGGGGTCCAAGAGACCCAGTACTTC
13	TRBV5-5	TRBJ1-2	-	-	CASSLGSGYGYTF	TGTGCCAGCAGCTTGGGTTCTGGCTATGGCTACACCTTC
15	TRBV15	TRBJ1-5	TRBD1	-	CATSRDRGPGQPQHF	TGTGCCACCAGCAGGGACAGGGGGCCCGGTCAGCCCCAGCATTTT
17	TRBV2	TRBJ2-6	TRBD1	-	CARTTGGRRSGANVLTF	TGTGCCAGAACGACAGGGGGCCGACGCTCTGGGGCCAACGTCCTGACTTTC